This T cell receptor (beta chain) was obtained from a study of shared clonotypes between healthy human individuals. The V gene lost 6 bases and the J gene lost 0 bases, with 16 bases spanning the gap. The germline gives CDR1 MRHNA, CDR2 SNTAGT. The CDR3 contains 16 residues. The repertoire was sequenced with immunoSEQ multiplex PCR; TCRdb's copy has only in-frame clones and lacks some. This table has some 500,000 clones, 96% appearing once. This clone was seen just once. The sequenced sample was naive CD4+ T cells sorted from blood. Sample subset: CD45RA+ positively selected. V and J are TRBV6-4 and TRBJ2-3; possibly TRBD2 for D (6 bases). The TCR was taken from a young woman in good health. Written as DNA, the CDR3 is TGTGCCAGCAGCCTGGGACTCCCATGGAGCACAGATACGCAGTATTTT. Its translation: CASSLGLPWSTDTQYF.